Sequencing of this TCR beta chain was carried out in a study of blood T cell repertoires in COVID-19. In the original workflow: Amplifying reference gene primers gave estimates of nucleated cell counts. Only in-frame clones appear in the TCRdb table, and some are missing; sequencing was by immunoSEQ multiplex PCR. V and J calls plus clone size are reproduced from that table; the DNA served to infer D and trimming. The sample has about 120,000 clones, 88% seen once. CDR3 size: 14 residues. Germline trimming cut 3 bases from V and 4 bases from J; bases unmatched to any gene: 2. The V gene's germline CDR1 is KGHDR and CDR2 SFDVKD.

The chain couples TRBV24-1 to TRBJ1-2; 9 bases line up with TRBD1. The sample taken for sequencing was peripheral blood. This clonotype was obtained from a woman older than 75 with acute or convalescent COVID-19. The CDR3 here is CATSDPGQGYGYTF. DNA for the CDR3: TGTGCCACCAGTGATCCGGGACAGGGCTATGGCTACACCTTC.